The next 25 T cell receptor beta chains were all read from a single sample in a study of post-analysis software for immune sequencing data. The study's findings and limits: TRBV5-6, TRBV5-1 and TRBV20-1 were among roughly five TRBV segments more frequent in patients than controls.

These receptors lack a known antigen. The library was made from cDNA and included unique molecular identifiers. TCRdb reanalysed the PCR reads using MiXCR and keeps one entry per CDR3 protein. This sample has under 650,000 distinct CDR3 sequences; roughly 40% occur once, and the top ten carry more than 1.5%. The sample comprised blood. These TCRs come from a girl under 18 with multiple sclerosis.

V gene TRBV4-1 combines with J gene TRBJ2-7; D call uncertain. The ends were cut back, 1 base at V and 1 base at J, with 8 bases in the middle. Germline CDR1 reads MGHRA; CDR2 reads YSYEKL. The CDR3 is 14 amino acids. For the CDR3, the DNA is TGCGCCAGCAGCCAAGGCTGGGCATCCTACGAGCAGTACTTC. Translating it yields CASSQGWASYEQYF.

This chain uses TRBV5-1 with TRBJ2-5; unclear D gene. Germline CDR1 reads SGHRS; CDR2 reads YFSETQ. The CDR3 covers 14 residues. V was clipped by 0 bases and J by 5 bases, with 11 bases between them. Here the CDR3 reads CASSLVRPLETQYF. CDR3 nucleotide sequence: TGCGCCAGCAGCTTGGTACGGCCCCTGGAGACCCAGTACTTC.

The chain carries TRBV27 and TRBJ1-2; possible D gene TRBD1, 5 bases. The CDR3 is 10 residues long. CDR1 is MNHEY, CDR2 SMNVEV, per germline (reference sequence). The germline V and J ends were trimmed by 10 bases and 8 bases, with 11 bases remaining between them. The CDR3 DNA reads TGTGCCACGTATTCAGGGGGCTACACCTTC. Residues: CATYSGGYTF.

The V call is TRBV30, the J call TRBJ2-7; no reliable D call. The V end lost 2 bases, the J end lost 0 bases, and 11 bases lay between the germline ends. The length of the CDR3 is 14 residues. Germline assignment: CDR1 GTSNPN and CDR2 SVGIG (reference sequence). The CDR3 region has the DNA TGTGCCTGGAGTTTCGGATACAGCTCCTACGAGCAGTACTTC. This gives the protein CAWSFGYSSYEQYF.

This rearrangement joins TRBV15 to TRBJ1-1; 7 bases are a match to TRBD1. CDR1 is LNHNV and CDR2 is YYDKDF in the germline V gene (reference sequence). The CDR3 covers 16 residues. V dropped 5 bases and J dropped 0; count of bases not matched to a gene: 9. The CDR3 spells CATSPGGGLMNTEAFF. In nucleotides, the CDR3 is TGTGCCACCAGCCCCGGAGGGGGCCTTATGAACACTGAAGCTTTCTTT.

V and J are TRBV29-1 and TRBJ1-2; 7 positions agree with TRBD1. With V trimmed by 6 bases and J by 4 bases, 11 bases remained unmatched. CDR3 length equals 14 residues. The V gene's germline CDR1 is SQVTM and CDR2 ANQGSEA. CDR3 loop: CSVRRVGTVYGYTF. The CDR3 DNA reads as TGCAGCGTGCGAAGGGTCGGGACAGTCTATGGCTACACCTTC.

This chain links TRBV6-5 with TRBJ1-1; tentatively, D is TRBD1 (6 bases). The CDR3 totals 15 residues. The V end was cut by 2 bases, the J end by 1 base, with 11 bases between. CDR1 is MNHEY, CDR2 SVGAGI, per germline. The CDR3 protein is CASSYRAGENTEAFF. For the CDR3, the DNA is TGTGCCAGCAGTTACCGAGCAGGGGAGAACACTGAAGCTTTCTTT.

This chain joins TRBV5-1 and TRBJ2-6; tentatively, D is TRBD1 or TRBD2 (5 bases each). The germline V gene has CDR1 SGHRS and CDR2 YFSETQ. CDR3 length: 17 amino acids. Trimming took off 7 bases at V and 4 bases at J, with 21 bases between the two ends. In nucleotides, the CDR3 is TGCGCCAGCGCATCGACCCCTCTTGGGACCGGGGCCAACGTCCTGACTTTC. It is translated as CASASTPLGTGANVLTF. Variable domain in full (rest from reference TRBV5-1 and TRBJ2-6): KAGVTQTPRYLIKTRGQQVTLSCSPISGHRSVSWYQQTPGQGLQFLFEYFSETQRNKGNFPGRFSGRQFSNSRSEMNVSTLELGDSALYLCASASTPLGTGANVLTFGAGSRLTVL.

Turning to this clonotype: A read error may produce the germline difference seen at one junction end. V usage is TRBV20-1 and J usage is TRBJ2-1; D remains ambiguous. The germline CDR1 and CDR2 sequences are DFQATT and SNEGSKA (reference sequence). This CDR3 contains 15 residues. The CDR3 coding sequence is TGCAGTGCTAGAGATAGATTGCGCTCCTGCAATGAGCAGTTCTTC. Translated, it gives CSARDRLRSCNEQFF.

CDR3 DNA sequence: TGTGCCAGCAGGGCGCGGGGCTACACCTTC. It translates to CASRARGYTF. The V call is TRBV28, the J call TRBJ1-2; no clear D gene. V was shortened by 6 bases and J by 8 bases, with 7 bases between the two germline ends. The germline CDR1 and CDR2 sequences are MDHEN and SYDVKM. This CDR3 is built from 10 residues.

This clonotype has only a few counts. The rearrangement links TRBV10-1 to TRBJ2-7; perhaps TRBD1 as D (5 bases). The V gene lost 0 bases and the J gene lost 2 bases, with 11 bases spanning the gap. This CDR3 spans 15 amino acids. Germline V gene sequence: CDR1 WNHNN, CDR2 SYGVQD (reference sequence). The CDR3 coding sequence is TGCGCCAGCAGTGAGTCCAGGGTTAATGCCTACGAGCAGTACTTC. The encoded protein is CASSESRVNAYEQYF.

This clonotype was seen a handful of times. The chain has TRBV4-1 and TRBJ2-1, with 10 bases matching TRBD2. J gave up 4 bases and V 0 bases, and 3 bases lay outside the gene matches. The CDR3 is 16 amino acids. Germline V CDR1 and CDR2: MGHRA, YSYEKL. The CDR3 loop reads CASSQEWTSGYNEQFF. In DNA form, the CDR3 reads TGCGCCAGCAGCCAAGAATGGACTAGCGGTTACAATGAGCAGTTCTTC.

The chain has TRBV5-1 and TRBJ2-3, with D possibly being TRBD1 or TRBD2 (5 bases each). This CDR3 is 15 amino acids long. V gave up 1 base and J gave up 0 bases, with 9 bases separating them. The germline V gene has CDR1 SGHRS and CDR2 YFSETQ. The CDR3 sequence: CASSLRDGSTDTQYF. Written as DNA, the CDR3 is TGCGCCAGCAGCTTGAGGGACGGAAGCACAGATACGCAGTATTTT. Full variable domain (rest looked up from reference TRBV5-1 and TRBJ2-3): KAGVTQTPRYLIKTRGQQVTLSCSPISGHRSVSWYQQTPGQGLQFLFEYFSETQRNKGNFPGRFSGRQFSNSRSEMNVSTLELGDSALYLCASSLRDGSTDTQYFGPGTRLTVL.

Concerning this clonotype itself: Germline and junction disagree at one end, which may indicate a read error. J is TRBJ2-7 and V is TRBV7-9; TRBD2 might be the D (5 bases). CDR1 SEHNR and CDR2 FQNEAQ come from the germline V gene (reference sequence). The CDR3 loop spans 15 amino acids. The chain's CDR3 is CAGSLVVGESYEQYF. In nucleotides, the CDR3 is TGTGCCGGCAGCTTAGTAGTGGGAGAATCCTACGAGCAGTACTTC.

This clonotype occurred a few times. CDR3: CASSLSVKGLGTQYF. CDR3 DNA: TGTGCCAGCAGTTTATCGGTTAAAGGGTTGGGGACCCAGTACTTC. The chain couples TRBV27 to TRBJ2-5; no firm D call. The CDR3 spans 15 residues. Trimming shortened V by 0 bases and J by 7 bases, and 15 bases separated the two germline ends. Looked up from germline, CDR1 is MNHEY and CDR2 is SMNVEV (reference sequence).

The V and J genes are TRBV14 and TRBJ2-1; D gene unclear. Germline assignment: CDR1 SGHDN and CDR2 FVKESK. The CDR3 is 13 residues long. V lost 4 bases and J lost 8, with 12 bases in between. The DNA for the CDR3 is TGTGCCAGCAGCCCCTTATTGAAGGATGAGCAGTTCTTC. Protein sequence: CASSPLLKDEQFF.

V usage is TRBV6-5 and J usage is TRBJ2-6; D gene unclear. Per germline, CDR1 MNHEY and CDR2 SVGAGI. The CDR3 is 16 residues long. Trimming shortened V by 0 bases and J by 1 base, and 7 bases separated the two germline ends. CDR3 protein: CASSYSHGSGANVLTF. DNA for the CDR3: TGTGCCAGCAGTTACTCGCACGGATCTGGGGCCAACGTCCTGACTTTC.

This clonotype was detected only a few times. The chain joins TRBV12-3 or TRBV12-4 to TRBJ2-1; TRBD2 aligns across 8 bases. V gave up 3 bases and J gave up 3 bases; unmatched junction bases: 13. The CDR3 length is 18 residues. The CDR3, as DNA: TGTGCCAGCAGTTTTCGCCAACCTTCCGGGACTAGCTACAATGAGCAGTTCTTC. It is translated as CASSFRQPSGTSYNEQFF.

This sequence joins TRBV3-1 and TRBJ2-5; 8 nucleotides align to TRBD2. Germline V gives CDR1 LGHDT, CDR2 YNNKEL (reference sequence). The CDR3 totals 18 residues. V lost 0 bases, J lost 2 bases, and 11 bases stayed unmatched. This CDR3 is CASSQDSGVGTRQETQYF. The CDR3, as DNA: TGTGCCAGCAGCCAAGACAGCGGGGTGGGGACTAGACAAGAGACCCAGTACTTC.

CDR3 nucleotide sequence: TGTGCCAGCAGGGCTACCGGGACAGGGTACCACTATGGCTACACCTTC. Protein: CASRATGTGYHYGYTF. The rearrangement uses TRBV6-5 and TRBJ1-2, with 9 bases that match TRBD1. CDR3 length: 16 amino acids. Losses at the gene ends were 6 bases for V and 3 bases for J; bases not matched to a gene: 11. Germline CDR1 MNHEY, CDR2 SVGAGI.

This clonotype has more than one count but fewer than ten. This chain joins TRBV12-3 or TRBV12-4 and TRBJ2-3; maybe TRBD2 (6 bases). The CDR3 spans 15 residues. With 2 bases removed from V and 1 base from J, the gap between germline ends came to 10 bases. This chain's CDR3 is CASSLMGGGTDTQYF. The CDR3 bases are TGTGCCAGCAGTTTAATGGGAGGAGGCACAGATACGCAGTATTTT.

The rearrangement links TRBV29-1 to TRBJ2-5, with D possibly TRBD1 on 7 matching bases. Judging by the DNA end, TRBJ2-7 fits better; the J call may be wrong. There are 13 residues in the CDR3. The germline V gene has CDR1 SQVTM and CDR2 ANQGSEA. CDR3 bases: TGCAGCGACCTGAACAGGGGAGGCTACGAGCAGTACTTC. This gives the protein CSDLNRGGYEQYF.

CDR3 sequence reads: CASSLAWRDYNEQFF. For the CDR3, the DNA is TGTGCCAGCAGCTTAGCTTGGCGGGATTACAATGAGCAGTTCTTC. J is TRBJ2-1 and V is TRBV7-2; maybe TRBD2 (6 bases). Trimming removed 0 bases from V and 4 bases from J, with 10 bases in between. The germline gives CDR1 SGHTA, CDR2 FQGNSA. This CDR3 has 15 amino acids.

This clonotype was recorded a few times. This chain uses TRBV13 with TRBJ2-3; the D gene is possibly TRBD1 (6 bases). Trimming left V 4 bases short and J 8 bases short, with 13 bases between. The germline V gene encodes CDR1 PRHDT and CDR2 FYEKMQ (reference sequence). This CDR3 spans 13 amino acids. In nucleotides, the CDR3 is TGTGCCAGCAGCTCGGACAGCTCGGGTACGCAGTATTTT. This codes for CASSSDSSGTQYF.

This sequence joins TRBV7-9 and TRBJ1-5, with 9 nucleotides matching TRBD1. V was pared by 6 bases and J by 7 bases, with 7 bases of the junction left unmatched. The CDR3 extends over 14 amino acids. Looked up from germline, CDR1 is SEHNR and CDR2 is FQNEAQ (reference sequence). CDR3 in DNA: TGTGCCAGCAGGGCTACAGGGGGCGGGCAGCCCCAGCATTTT. Translated: CASRATGGGQPQHF.